This T cell receptor beta chain was observed in a study of control samples from healthy donors and cancer patients. CDR1 and CDR2 (germline): LNHDA, SQIVND (reference sequence). The length of the CDR3 is 15 residues. V was trimmed by 4 bases and J by 0 bases, leaving 12 bases between them. Data came from immunoSEQ multiplex PCR; TCRdb stores just in-frame clones and leaves some out. The table shows over 110,000 clones, with approximately 86% occurring only once. This receptor was identified in a woman under 40 in good health. The specimen was blood. The chain employs TRBV19 and TRBJ1-2; D is perhaps TRBD1 (5 bases). DNA for the CDR3: TGTGCCAGTAGTACTACAGGCTACACTAACTATGGCTACACCTTC. This gives the protein CASSTTGYTNYGYTF.